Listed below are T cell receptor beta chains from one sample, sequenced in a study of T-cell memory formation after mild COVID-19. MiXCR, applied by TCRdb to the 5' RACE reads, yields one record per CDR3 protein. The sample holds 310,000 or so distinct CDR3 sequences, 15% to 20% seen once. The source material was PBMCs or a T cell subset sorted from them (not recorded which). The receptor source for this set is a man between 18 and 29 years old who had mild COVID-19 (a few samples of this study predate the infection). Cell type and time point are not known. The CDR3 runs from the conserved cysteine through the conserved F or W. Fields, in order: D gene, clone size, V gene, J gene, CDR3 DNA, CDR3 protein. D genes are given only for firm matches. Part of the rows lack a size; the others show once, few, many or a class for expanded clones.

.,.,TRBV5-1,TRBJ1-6,TGCGCCAGCAGCGTCAGTGAGGGGGATCTCCACTTT,CASSVSEGDLHF
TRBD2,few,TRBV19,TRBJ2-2,TGTGCCAGTAGTATCCTCTGGATAGCGGGGGACGGGAACACCGGGGAGCTGTTTTTT,CASSILWIAGDGNTGELFF
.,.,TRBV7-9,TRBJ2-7,TGTGCCAGCAGCTTATCAAAGGTTGCGCAGACGAATCGATACGAGCAGTACTTC,CASSLSKVAQTNRYEQYF
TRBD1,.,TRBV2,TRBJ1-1,TGTGCCAGCAGGGGACAGGGGGCTTCGAGCACTGAAGCTTTCTTT,CASRGQGASSTEAFF
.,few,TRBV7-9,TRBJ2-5,TGTGCCAGCAGCTTTTGGACGTACTTAGAGACCCAGTACTTC,CASSFWTYLETQYF
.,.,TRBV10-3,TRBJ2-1,TGTGCCATCAGGAGACAAGGGCAGGGATCTGCCAATGAGCAGTTCTTC,CAIRRQGQGSANEQFF
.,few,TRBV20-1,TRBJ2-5,TGCAGTGTCCCTGGGGGCTTAGAGACCCAGTACTTC,CSVPGGLETQYF
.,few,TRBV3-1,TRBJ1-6,TGTGCCAGCAGCCACGGTACCGAAGGAGTCGGCAGTTCACCCCTCCACTTT,CASSHGTEGVGSSPLHF
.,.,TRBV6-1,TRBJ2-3,TGTGCCGGTAGGGGCGGGGCTGGGGCAGATACGCAGTATTTT,CAGRGGAGADTQYF
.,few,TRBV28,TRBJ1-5,TGTGCCAGCAGTTTCCGGTTCTGGACAGATAGCAATCAGCCCCAGCATTTT,CASSFRFWTDSNQPQHF
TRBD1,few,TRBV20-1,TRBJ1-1,TGCAGTGCTAGAACAGGGGGAGGTATGACTGAAGCTTTCTTT,CSARTGGGMTEAFF
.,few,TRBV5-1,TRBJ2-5,TGCGCCAGCAGCCCCCGGGGGGCTTTAGAGACCCAGTACTTC,CASSPRGALETQYF
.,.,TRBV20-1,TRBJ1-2,TGCAGTGCTAGTTTCGGCTACACCTTC,CSASFGYTF
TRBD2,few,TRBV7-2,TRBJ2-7,TGTGCCAGCAGCTTCCGAGCGGGGGGGTCCTACGAGCAGTACTTC,CASSFRAGGSYEQYF
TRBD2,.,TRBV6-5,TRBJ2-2,TGTGCCAGCAGTGAGCGGGGGGGCATTCACGGGGAGCTGTTTTTT,CASSERGGIHGELFF
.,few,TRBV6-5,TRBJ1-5,TGTGCCAGCAGTTACCGCACGGGTCAGCCCCAGCATTTT,CASSYRTGQPQHF
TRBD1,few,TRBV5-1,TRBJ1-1,TGCGCCAGCAGCTCCCAATTGGACAGGGGAAAAACTGAAGCTTTCTTT,CASSSQLDRGKTEAFF
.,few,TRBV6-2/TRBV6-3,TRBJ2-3,TGTGCCAGCAGTTCTCCCCAGACCCGCGGAAGGCCAGATACGCAGTATTTT,CASSSPQTRGRPDTQYF
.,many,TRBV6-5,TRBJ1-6,TGTGCCAGCAGTTACTGGGGCGACTCACCCCTCCACTTT,CASSYWGDSPLHF
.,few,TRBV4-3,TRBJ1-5,TGCGCCAGCAGCCAAGATCTTCGGGACAATCAGCCCCAGCATTTT,CASSQDLRDNQPQHF
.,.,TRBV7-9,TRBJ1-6,TGTGCCAGCAGCTTAGCATGGAGCTCCTATAATTCACCCCTCCACTTT,CASSLAWSSYNSPLHF
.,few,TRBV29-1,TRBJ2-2,TGCAGCGTTGAAGATCAACAGGGTAGTAGCGGGGAGCTGTTTTTT,CSVEDQQGSSGELFF
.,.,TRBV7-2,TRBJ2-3,TGTGCCAGCAGCTTAGCGGGGGGAGTGGGGGATACGCAGTATTTT,CASSLAGGVGDTQYF
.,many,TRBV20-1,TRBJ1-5,TGCAGTGCTACCTCGGGGGGGAGCAATCAGCCCCAGCATTTT,CSATSGGSNQPQHF
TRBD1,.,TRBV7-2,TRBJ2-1,TGTGCCAGCAGCTTAGTAGGGACAGGGGCCTATGAGCAGTTCTTC,CASSLVGTGAYEQFF
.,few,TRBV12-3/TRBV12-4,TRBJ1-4,TGTGCCAGCAGTTTATTGGACACAGGAAAACTGTTTTTT,CASSLLDTGKLFF
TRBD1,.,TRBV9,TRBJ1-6,TGTGCCAGCAGCGTAGCCCCGGGACAGGGAGGGCATTCACCCCTCCACTTT,CASSVAPGQGGHSPLHF